The sequence of this T cell receptor (beta chain) was determined in a study of somatic mutations in cytotoxic T cells in rheumatoid arthritis. Regarding the study as a whole: A single CD8+ clone exceeded 20% of CD8+ cells in 8 of 65 patients. Measurement of CD8+ T-cell clonality revealed no significant difference between rheumatoid arthritis patients and age-matched healthy controls.

Assay used: immunoSEQ multiplex PCR; TCRdb lists only in-frame clones, some missing. The profile shows under 13,000 clones, approximately 71% of them singletons. This clone occurred once. The antigen is unknown. Unmatched junction bases numbered 6, after V lost 4 bases and J lost 2 bases. Germline CDR1 reads SGHVS; CDR2 reads FQNEAQ. CDR3 size: 15 residues. The rearrangement uses TRBV7-8 and TRBJ2-7, with 9 bases fitting TRBD2. The TCR comes from an adult with rheumatoid arthritis. Sequenced material: CD8+ T cells sorted from blood. CDR3 coding DNA: TGTGCCAGCAGCTACTTAGCGGGGGCCACCTACGAGCAGTACTTC. Protein sequence: CASSYLAGATYEQYF.